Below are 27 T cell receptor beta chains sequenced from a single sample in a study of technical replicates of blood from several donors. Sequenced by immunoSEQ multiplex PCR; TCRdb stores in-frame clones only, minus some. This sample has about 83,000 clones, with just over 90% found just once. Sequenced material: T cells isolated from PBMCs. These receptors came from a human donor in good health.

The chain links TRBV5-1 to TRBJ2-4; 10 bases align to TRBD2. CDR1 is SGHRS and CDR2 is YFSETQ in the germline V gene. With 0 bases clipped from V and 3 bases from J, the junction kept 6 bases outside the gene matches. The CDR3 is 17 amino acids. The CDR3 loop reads CASSLGNSGGIKNIQYF. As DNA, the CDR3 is TGCGCCAGCAGCTTGGGTAATAGCGGGGGGATCAAAAACATTCAGTACTTC.

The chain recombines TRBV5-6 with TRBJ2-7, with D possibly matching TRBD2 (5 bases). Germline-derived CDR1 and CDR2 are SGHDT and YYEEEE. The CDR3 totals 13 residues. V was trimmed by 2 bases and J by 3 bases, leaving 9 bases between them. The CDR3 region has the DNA TGTGCCAGCAGCTTCCGGGGAAACTACGAGCAGTACTTC. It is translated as CASSFRGNYEQYF.

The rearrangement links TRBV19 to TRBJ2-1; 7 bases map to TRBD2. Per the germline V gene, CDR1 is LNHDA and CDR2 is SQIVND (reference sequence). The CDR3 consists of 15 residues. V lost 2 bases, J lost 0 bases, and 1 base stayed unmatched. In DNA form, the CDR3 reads TGTGCCAGTAGTATAACGGGAGGCTCCTACAATGAGCAGTTCTTC. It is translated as CASSITGGSYNEQFF.

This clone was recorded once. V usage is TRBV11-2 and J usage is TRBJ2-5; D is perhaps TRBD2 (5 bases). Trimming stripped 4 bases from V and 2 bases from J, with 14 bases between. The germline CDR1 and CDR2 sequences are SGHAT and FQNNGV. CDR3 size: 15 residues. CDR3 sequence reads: CASSSRRTIQETQYF. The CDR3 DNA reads TGTGCCAGCAGCTCCAGGAGGACGATTCAAGAGACCCAGTACTTC.

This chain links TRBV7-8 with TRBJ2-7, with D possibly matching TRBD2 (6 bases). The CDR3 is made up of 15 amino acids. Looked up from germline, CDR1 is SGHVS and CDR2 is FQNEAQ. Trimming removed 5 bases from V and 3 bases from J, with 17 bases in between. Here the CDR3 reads CASSEQRLGVYEQYF. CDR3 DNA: TGTGCCAGCAGCGAACAAAGACTAGGGGTCTACGAGCAGTACTTC.

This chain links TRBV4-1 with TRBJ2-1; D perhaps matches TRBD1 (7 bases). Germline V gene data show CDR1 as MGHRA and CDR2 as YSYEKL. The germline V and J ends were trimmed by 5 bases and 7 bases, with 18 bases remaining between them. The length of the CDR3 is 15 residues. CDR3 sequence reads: CASSKLLRGDNEQFF. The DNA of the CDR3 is TGCGCCAGCAGCAAACTCCTCAGGGGGGATAATGAGCAGTTCTTC.

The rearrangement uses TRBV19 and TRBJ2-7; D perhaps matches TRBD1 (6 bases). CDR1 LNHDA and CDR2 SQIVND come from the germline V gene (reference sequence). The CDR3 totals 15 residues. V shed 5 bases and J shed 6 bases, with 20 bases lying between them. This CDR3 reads CASSPTGTLEIEQYF. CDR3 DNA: TGTGCCAGTAGTCCGACAGGTACCCTCGAGATCGAGCAGTACTTC.

In DNA, the CDR3 is TGTGCCAGCAGTTTATTATCCCCCACGACAGGGGGCGTTTACGAGCAGTACTTC. Amino acid sequence: CASSLLSPTTGGVYEQYF. This chain connects TRBV27 to TRBJ2-7; 10 bases line up with TRBD1. The junction had 13 bases not matched to a gene; V was cut back by 1 base and J by 4 bases. Germline-derived CDR1 and CDR2 are MNHEY and SMNVEV (reference sequence). This CDR3 has 18 amino acids.

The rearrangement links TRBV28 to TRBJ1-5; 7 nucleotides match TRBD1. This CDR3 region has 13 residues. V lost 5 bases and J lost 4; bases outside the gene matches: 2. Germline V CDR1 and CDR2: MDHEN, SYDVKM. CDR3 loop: CASSGTVNQPQHF. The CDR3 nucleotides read TGTGCCAGCAGTGGGACAGTTAATCAGCCCCAGCATTTT.

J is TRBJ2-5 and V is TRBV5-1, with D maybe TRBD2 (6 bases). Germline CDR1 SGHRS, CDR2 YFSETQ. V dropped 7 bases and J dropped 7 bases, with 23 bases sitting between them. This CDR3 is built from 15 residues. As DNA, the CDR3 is TGCGCCAGCGTAATCACGCCGGCCGCCGGGGGGACCCAGTACTTC. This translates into CASVITPAAGGTQYF.

The CDR3 DNA sequence: TGTGCCAGCTTGACAGGGTCCAAAAACATTCAGTACTTC. Encoded protein: CASLTGSKNIQYF. The rearrangement uses TRBV28 and TRBJ2-4, with 7 bases aligning to TRBD1. Looked up from germline, CDR1 is MDHEN and CDR2 is SYDVKM. V shed 8 bases, J shed 2 bases, and the junction held 3 bases outside the gene matches. The CDR3 has 13 residues.

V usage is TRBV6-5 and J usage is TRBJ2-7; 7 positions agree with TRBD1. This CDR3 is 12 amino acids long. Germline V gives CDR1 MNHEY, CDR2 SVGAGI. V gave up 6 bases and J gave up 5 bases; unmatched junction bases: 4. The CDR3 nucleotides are TGTGCCAGCAGCCGCGACAGGGACGAGCAGTACTTC. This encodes CASSRDRDEQYF.

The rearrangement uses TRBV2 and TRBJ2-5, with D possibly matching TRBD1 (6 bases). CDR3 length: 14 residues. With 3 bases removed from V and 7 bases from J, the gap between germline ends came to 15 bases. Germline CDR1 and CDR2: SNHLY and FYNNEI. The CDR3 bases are TGTGCCAGCAGTGAGGCAGGGGCTCAACGGACCCAGTACTTC. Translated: CASSEAGAQRTQYF.

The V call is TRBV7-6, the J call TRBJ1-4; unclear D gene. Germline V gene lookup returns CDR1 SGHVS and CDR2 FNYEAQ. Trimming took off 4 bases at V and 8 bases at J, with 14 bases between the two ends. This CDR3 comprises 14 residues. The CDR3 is CASSYTSGEEKLFF. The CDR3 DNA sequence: TGTGCCAGCAGCTACACCTCCGGGGAAGAAAAACTGTTTTTT.

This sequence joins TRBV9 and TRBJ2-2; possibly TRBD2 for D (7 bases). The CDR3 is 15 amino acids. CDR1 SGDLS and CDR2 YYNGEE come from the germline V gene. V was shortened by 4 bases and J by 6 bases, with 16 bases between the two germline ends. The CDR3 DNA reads TGTGCCAGCAGCAAAGAGAGGGGGGGTTCCGGGGAGCTGTTTTTT. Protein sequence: CASSKERGGSGELFF. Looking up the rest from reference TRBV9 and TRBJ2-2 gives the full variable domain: DSGVTQTPKHLITATGQRVTLRCSPRSGDLSVYWYQQSLDQGLQFLIQYYNGEERAKGNILERFSAQQFPDLHSELNLSSLELGDSALYFCASSKERGGSGELFFGEGSRLTVL.

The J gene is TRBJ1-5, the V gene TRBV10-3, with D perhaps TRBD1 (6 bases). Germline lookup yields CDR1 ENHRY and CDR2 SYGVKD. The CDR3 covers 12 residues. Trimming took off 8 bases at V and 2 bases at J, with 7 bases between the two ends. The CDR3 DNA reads TGTGCCATCCGACAGGGCAATCAGCCCCAGCATTTT. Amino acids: CAIRQGNQPQHF.

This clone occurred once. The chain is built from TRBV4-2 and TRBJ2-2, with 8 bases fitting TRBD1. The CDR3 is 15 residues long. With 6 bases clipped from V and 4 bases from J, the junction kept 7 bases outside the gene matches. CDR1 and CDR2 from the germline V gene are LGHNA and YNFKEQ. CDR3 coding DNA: TGTGCCAGCAGACAGGGGGTAGGGTTCACCGGGGAGCTGTTTTTT. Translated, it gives CASRQGVGFTGELFF.

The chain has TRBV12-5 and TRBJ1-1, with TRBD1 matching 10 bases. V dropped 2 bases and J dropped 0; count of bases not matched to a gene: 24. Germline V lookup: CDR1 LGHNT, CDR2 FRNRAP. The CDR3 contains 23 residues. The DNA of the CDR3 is TGTGCTAGTGGTTTGCTGTCTTCCTCCGGGACAGGGGTAAAAGTCCTTATGAACACTGAAGCTTTCTTT. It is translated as CASGLLSSSGTGVKVLMNTEAFF.

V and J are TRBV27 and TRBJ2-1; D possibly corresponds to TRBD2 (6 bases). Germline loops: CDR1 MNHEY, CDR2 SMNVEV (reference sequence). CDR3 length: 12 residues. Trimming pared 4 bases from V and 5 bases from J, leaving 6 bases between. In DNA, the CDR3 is TGTGCCAGCAGTTGGGGGGACAATGAGCAGTTCTTC. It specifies CASSWGDNEQFF.

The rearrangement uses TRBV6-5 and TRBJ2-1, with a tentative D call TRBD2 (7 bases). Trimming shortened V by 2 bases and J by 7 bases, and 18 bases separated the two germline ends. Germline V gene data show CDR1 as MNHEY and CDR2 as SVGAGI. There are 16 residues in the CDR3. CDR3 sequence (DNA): TGTGCCAGCAGTTACGCCGGGGGGAGGGGGAGTAATGAGCAGTTCTTC. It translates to CASSYAGGRGSNEQFF.

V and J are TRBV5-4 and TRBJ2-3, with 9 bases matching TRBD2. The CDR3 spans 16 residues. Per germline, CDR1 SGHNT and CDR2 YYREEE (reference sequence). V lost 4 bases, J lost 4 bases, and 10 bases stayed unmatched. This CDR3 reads CASSPGIAGDADTQYF. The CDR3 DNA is TGTGCCAGCAGCCCTGGAATAGCGGGAGATGCAGATACGCAGTATTTT.

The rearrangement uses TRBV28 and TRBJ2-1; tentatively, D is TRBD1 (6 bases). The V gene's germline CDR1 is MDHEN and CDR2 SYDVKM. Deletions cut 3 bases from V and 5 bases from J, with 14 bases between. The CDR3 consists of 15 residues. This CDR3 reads CASSFPRTANNEQFF. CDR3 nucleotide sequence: TGTGCCAGCAGTTTTCCCCGGACAGCAAACAATGAGCAGTTCTTC.

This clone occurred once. CDR3 in DNA: TGTGCCAGCAGCCAAGTACGACAGGGGTTCGGAAACACCATATATTTT. Translating gives CASSQVRQGFGNTIYF. V is TRBV14 and J is TRBJ1-3, with 8 bases aligning to TRBD1. Trimming removed 1 base from V and 4 bases from J; junction bases left unmatched: 6. The CDR3 runs 16 residues. The germline V gene has CDR1 SGHDN and CDR2 FVKESK.

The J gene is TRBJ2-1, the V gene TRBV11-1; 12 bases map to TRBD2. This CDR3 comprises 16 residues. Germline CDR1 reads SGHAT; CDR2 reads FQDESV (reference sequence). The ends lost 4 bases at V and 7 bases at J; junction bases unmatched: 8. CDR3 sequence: CASSSGPGLAGNEQFF. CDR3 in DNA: TGTGCCAGCAGCTCCGGCCCCGGACTAGCGGGGAATGAGCAGTTCTTC.

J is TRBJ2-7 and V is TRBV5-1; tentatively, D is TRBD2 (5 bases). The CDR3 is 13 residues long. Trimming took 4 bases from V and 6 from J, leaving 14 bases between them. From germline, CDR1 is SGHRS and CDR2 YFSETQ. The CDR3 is CASSLASSGEQYF. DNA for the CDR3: TGCGCCAGCAGCCTAGCCAGTTCTGGCGAGCAGTACTTC.

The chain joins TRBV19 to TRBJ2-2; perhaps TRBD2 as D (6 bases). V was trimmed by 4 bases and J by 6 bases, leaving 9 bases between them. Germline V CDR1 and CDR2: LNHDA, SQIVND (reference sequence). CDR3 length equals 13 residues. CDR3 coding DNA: TGTGCCAGTAGTACAACTAGCCCCGGGGAGCTGTTTTTT. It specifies CASSTTSPGELFF. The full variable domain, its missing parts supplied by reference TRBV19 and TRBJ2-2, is DGGITQSPKYLFRKEGQNVTLSCEQNLNHDAMYWYRQDPGQGLRLIYYSQIVNDFQKGDIAEGYSVSREKKESFPLTVTSAQKNPTAFYLCASSTTSPGELFFGEGSRLTVL.

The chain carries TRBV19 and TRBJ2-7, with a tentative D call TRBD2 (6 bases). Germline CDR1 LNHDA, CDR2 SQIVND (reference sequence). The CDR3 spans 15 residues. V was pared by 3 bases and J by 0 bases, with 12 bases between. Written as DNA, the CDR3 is TGTGCCAGTAGTATCGGTAGCGGATCCTCCTACGAGCAGTACTTC. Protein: CASSIGSGSSYEQYF.